This TCR beta chain was documented in a study of beta chain features in type 1 diabetes (dated by TCRdb to 2016 to 2019). In terms of the full investigation: Mean age, gender distribution, total cell number and subset yield did not differ between patients and healthy donors. A total of about 110 million sorted cells were examined across all samples, and the number of cells per subset was strongly correlated with RNA yield. In the study, TCRB repertoires of sorted circulating CD4+ T cell subsets from recently diagnosed type 1 diabetes patients were compared with those of matched healthy donors. Regulatory and stem cell-like memory subsets were obtained from only 8 patients and roughly 8 healthy donors, while naive and central memory subsets were obtained from all 30 or so donors. Study-wide conclusions, independent of this receptor: Sequencing cDNA rather than genomic DNA could over-represent highly expressing activated cells, although activation and CD3 levels did not differ between groups. The naive, central memory and regulatory TCRB repertoires appeared to resemble one another more closely among patients than among healthy donors. PCR may preferentially amplify shorter templates, but because patient and control samples were amplified and corrected together, any resulting skew would affect both groups equally. Because small numbers of individuals were included in the HLA sub-analyses, any influence of HLA type on TCRB rearrangement was left unresolved. Patients with type 1 diabetes made fewer insertions and deleted more nucleotides at VDJ recombination sites, implying thymic rearrangement abnormalities. Type 1 diabetes patients showed a moderate but significant shortening of TCRB CDR3 length in all four CD4+ subsets.

The High Capacity cDNA Reverse Transcription Kit was used to reverse transcribe all of the isolated RNA, meaning that expressed TCRB transcripts were what got sequenced. Deep immunoSEQ sequencing was applied to naive, central memory and regulatory T cell samples, giving an average of about 3.8 million total reads per sample. Sorted cells were lysed in RLT buffer, and RNA was extracted using DNase-treated RNeasy Micro or Mini kits according to cell number. Each cell subset was processed on its own to prevent cross-contamination, while patient and healthy donor samples were processed together. The immunoSEQ multiplex PCR was used to amplify TCRB sequences from cDNA, generating 87-bp fragments that spanned the CDR3 region. Sequencing of the amplicons was done on the Illumina HiSeq platform. In the source study's methods: PCR bias was computationally corrected using synthetic template baselines, reads within Hamming distance 2 were collapsed, and singletons that could not be merged were discarded. Reads were aligned to IMGT to assign V, D and J genes, CDR3 length, and insertions or deletions at six rearrangement sites. Within each subset, clonotype counts were normalized to sorted cell number, after which true diversity and Gini coefficients were computed with the tcR R package. The overlap coefficient, calculated on TCRB nucleotide sequences, was used to measure repertoire sharing. As a proxy for the pre-selection repertoire, out-of-frame TCRB sequences from naive cells were analyzed. TCRdb re-hosts the immuneACCESS table, in-frame sequences only. Its copies lack some clones; in the studies checked, an unresolved V gene accounts for under half of them, and the cause for the rest is not known. The V and J calls and the clone size are those of that table, but D and trimming were determined from the DNA. For this sample the table gives approximately 400,000 clones, of which approximately 15% were detected only once. The top ten hold under 0.02% of the sample.

Remarks on this clone: Its antigen is not yet known. Base qualities are not provided; no much larger clone lies one nucleotide away.

A single peripheral blood draw of around 120 mL on average was collected from each donor into heparinised tubes. A BD FACSAria II was used to sort naive, central memory, regulatory and stem cell-like memory CD4+ T cells with a panel that included CD45RO, CCR7, CD25, CD127, CD95 and CD27. A purity above 95% was achieved for all sorted populations. Right away, PBMCs were isolated by Lymphoprep density gradient centrifugation and were stained directly, with no culture step. So that batch effects would be minimized, each experiment stained and sorted samples in pairs, pairing one healthy donor with one patient. Cut back by 5 bases and 9 bases, the V and J ends lie 11 bases apart. Based on the germline V gene, the CDR1 and CDR2 sequences are MDHEN and SYDVKM. The CDR3 sequence holds 12 residues, the cysteine and phenylalanine included. The kept DNA is CDR3 alone, 36 bases in frame from the first base.

This clonotype originated in a woman aged 18-30 years in good health. The chain is made from TRBV28 and TRBJ2-1, with TRBD1 as a weak D call on 5 bases. Sequences were obtained from naive CD4+ T cells from blood. According to the study, the label for this sample's cell subset or site signals: true naive CD4+ T cells. DNA sequence: TGTGCCAGCAGTGTCAAAAGGGGTGAGCAGTTCTTC. Its coded protein is CASSVKRGEQFF. Joined to the reference TRBV28 and TRBJ2-1 proteins, this CDR3 gives the full variable domain: DVKVTQSSRYLVKRTGEKVFLECVQDMDHENMFWYRQDPGLGLRLIYFSYDVKMKEKGDIPEGYSVSREKKERFSLILESASTNQTSMYLCASSVKRGEQFFGPGTRLTVL.